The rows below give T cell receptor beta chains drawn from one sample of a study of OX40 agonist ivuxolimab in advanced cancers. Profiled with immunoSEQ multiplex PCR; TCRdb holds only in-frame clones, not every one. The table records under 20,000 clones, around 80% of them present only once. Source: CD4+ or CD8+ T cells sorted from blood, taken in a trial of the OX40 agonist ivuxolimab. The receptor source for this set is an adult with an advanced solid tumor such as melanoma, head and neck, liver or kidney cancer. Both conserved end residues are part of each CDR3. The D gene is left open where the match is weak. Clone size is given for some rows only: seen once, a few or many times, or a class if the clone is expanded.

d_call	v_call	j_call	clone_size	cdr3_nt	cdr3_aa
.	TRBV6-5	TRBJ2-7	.	TGTGCCAGCAGTTACGCTGGGGCGTACTACGAGCAGTACTTC	CASSYAGAYYEQYF
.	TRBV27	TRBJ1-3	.	TGTGCCAGCAGTCCGCCCGGGGGGAACACCATATATTTT	CASSPPGGNTIYF
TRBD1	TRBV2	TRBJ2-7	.	TGTGCCAGCAGTAGGTCGGGGGACAGGGCAACCCCACGTACCTCCTACGAGCAGTACTTC	CASSRSGDRATPRTSYEQYF
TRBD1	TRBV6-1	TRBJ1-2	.	TGTGCCAGCAGTGACCCCGGACAGGTCTATGGCTACACCTTC	CASSDPGQVYGYTF
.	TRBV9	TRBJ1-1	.	TGTGCCAGCAGCGTAGGAGGCAGACCGAACACTGAAGCTTTCTTT	CASSVGGRPNTEAFF
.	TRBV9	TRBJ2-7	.	TGTGCCAGCAGCGTAGCCGGACTACATTCCTACGAGCAGTACTTC	CASSVAGLHSYEQYF
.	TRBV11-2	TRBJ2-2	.	TGTGCCAGCAGCTTTGTAACCGGGGAGCTGTTTTTT	CASSFVTGELFF
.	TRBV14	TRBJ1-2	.	TGTGCCAGCAGGTCTTGGGGGATCGATGGCTACACCTTC	CASRSWGIDGYTF
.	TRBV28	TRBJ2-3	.	TGTGCCAGCCGGGGGGATACGCAGTATTTT	CASRGDTQYF
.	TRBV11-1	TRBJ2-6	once	TGTGCCAGCAGCTTAGGGCCCGGGTATGGGGCCAACGTCCTGACTTTC	CASSLGPGYGANVLTF
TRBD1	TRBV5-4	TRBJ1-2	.	TGTGCCAGCAGCCAAGTCGGGGGACAGGGGGCATATGGCTACACCTTC	CASSQVGGQGAYGYTF
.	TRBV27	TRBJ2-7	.	TGTGCCGGACAAAGACTAGGGTCCTACGAGCAGTACTTC	CAGQRLGSYEQYF
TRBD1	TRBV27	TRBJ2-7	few	TGTGCCAGCAGTTTATTTCCCGGACAGGGCACCTACGAGCAGTACTTC	CASSLFPGQGTYEQYF
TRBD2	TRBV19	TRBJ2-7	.	TGTGCCAGTAGTATAGTCGGACTAGCGGGAGACGAGCAGTACTTC	CASSIVGLAGDEQYF